One sample yielded the 30 T cell receptor beta chains listed below, sequenced in a study of graft-versus-host responses after intestinal transplantation. For these TCRs, the target antigens are not known. Data came from immunoSEQ multiplex PCR; TCRdb stores just in-frame clones and leaves some out. The sample lists approximately 70,000 clones, 89% occurring once. Sequencing used unstimulated CD8+ T cells sorted from spleen or lymph node cells, obtained before intestinal transplant. These receptors all stem from a human donor who received an intestinal transplant.

The chain has TRBV6-5 and TRBJ1-5; tentative D call: TRBD1 (6 bases). CDR1 MNHEY and CDR2 SVGAGI come from the germline V gene. V was trimmed by 6 bases and J by 5 bases, leaving 17 bases between them. The CDR3 runs 15 residues. DNA of the CDR3: TGTGCCAGCAGCCTTATCCGGGACAAACATCAGCCCCAGCATTTT. Protein: CASSLIRDKHQPQHF.

The chain recombines TRBV5-6 with TRBJ2-7; 12 nucleotides align to TRBD1. The CDR3 loop spans 16 amino acids. The V gene end was trimmed by 0 bases and the J gene end by 6 bases; junction bases not matched to a gene: 7. Germline V gives CDR1 SGHDT, CDR2 YYEEEE. CDR3 residues: CASSLGSGQGACEQYF. The DNA of the CDR3 is TGTGCCAGCAGCTTGGGTTCGGGACAGGGGGCTTGCGAGCAGTACTTC. The variable domain in full, with the rest retrieved from reference TRBV5-6 and TRBJ2-7, is DAGVTQSPTHLIKTRGQQVTLRCSPKSGHDTVSWYQQALGQGPQFIFQYYEEEERQRGNFPDRFSGHQFPNYSSELNVNALLLGDSALYLCASSLGSGQGACEQYFGPGTRLTVT.

J is TRBJ1-1 and V is TRBV7-9; no clear D gene. There are 14 residues in the CDR3. Looked up from germline, CDR1 is SEHNR and CDR2 is FQNEAQ (reference sequence). V shed 3 bases and J shed 5 bases, with 13 bases lying between them. The CDR3 protein is CASSLTLGGTEAFF. CDR3 DNA sequence: TGTGCCAGCAGCTTGACTCTCGGTGGGACTGAAGCTTTCTTT.

This clone appeared once. The J gene is TRBJ2-6, the V gene TRBV27; unclear D gene. The V and J ends lost 5 bases and 2 bases respectively, with 10 bases between them. The CDR3 is 15 amino acids. CDR1 and CDR2 (germline): MNHEY, SMNVEV (reference sequence). CDR3 loop: CASSAPRAGANVLTF. For the CDR3, the DNA is TGTGCCAGCAGTGCCCCCCGGGCTGGGGCCAACGTCCTGACTTTC. Drawing the rest from reference TRBV27 and TRBJ2-6, the complete variable domain is EAQVTQNPRYLITVTGKKLTVTCSQNMNHEYMSWYRQDPGLGLRQIYYSMNVEVTDKGDVPEGYKVSRKEKRNFPLILESPSPNQTSLYFCASSAPRAGANVLTFGAGSRLTVL.

This clone appeared a few times. V is TRBV6-1 and J is TRBJ2-7; a possible D gene is TRBD2 (7 bases). This CDR3 is 15 amino acids long. Trimming removed 2 bases at V and 3 bases at J, with 14 bases between. In germline, CDR1 is MNHNS, CDR2 SASEGT. CDR3 sequence reads: CASSETQGGVYEQYF. In nucleotides, the CDR3 is TGTGCCAGCAGTGAAACACAGGGAGGGGTCTACGAGCAGTACTTC.

V and J are TRBV5-1 and TRBJ1-1; 8 bases line up with TRBD1. Germline lookup yields CDR1 SGHRS and CDR2 YFSETQ. V shed 3 bases and J 3 bases; nucleotides not matched to a gene: 13. This CDR3 has 17 residues. Written as DNA, the CDR3 is TGCGCCAGCAGCTCCCCACCGACAGGGGATATAGACACTGAAGCTTTCTTT. Protein product: CASSSPPTGDIDTEAFF.

V usage is TRBV28 and J usage is TRBJ1-4; the match to TRBD1 covers 8 bases. Germline CDR1 MDHEN, CDR2 SYDVKM. V was clipped by 7 bases and J by 4 bases; unmatched bases: 5. The CDR3 is made up of 14 amino acids. CDR3 DNA sequence: TGTGCCAGCACCACGGGACAGGATAATGAAAAACTGTTTTTT. As protein: CASTTGQDNEKLFF.

The gene calls are TRBV18 and TRBJ1-1; D may be TRBD1 (5 bases). The CDR3 loop spans 15 amino acids. Germline V gene data show CDR1 as KGHSH and CDR2 as LQKENI. V was shortened by 0 bases and J by 6 bases, with 14 bases between the two germline ends. Here the CDR3 DNA reads TGTGCCAGCTCACCACCGGAGGGGCGCAACGCTGAAGCTTTCTTT. This codes for CASSPPEGRNAEAFF. The complete variable domain, with remaining parts taken from reference TRBV18 and TRBJ1-1, reads NAGVMQNPRHLVRRRGQEARLRCSPMKGHSHVYWYRQLPEEGLKFMVYLQKENIIDESGMPKERFSAEFPKEGPSILRIQQVVRGDSAAYFCASSPPEGRNAEAFFGQGTRLTVV.

This chain connects TRBV15 to TRBJ1-4, with a possible D match to TRBD1 (5 bases). The V end was cut by 2 bases, the J end by 8 bases, with 15 bases between. Germline V gives CDR1 LNHNV, CDR2 YYDKDF (reference sequence). CDR3 length: 15 amino acids. DNA for the CDR3: TGTGCCACCAGCAGACCACAGGACCTGGAGGAAAAACTGTTTTTT. As protein: CATSRPQDLEEKLFF.

This clone was seen only once. The gene calls are TRBV29-1 and TRBJ2-4; TRBD1 matches at 8 bases. From germline, CDR1 is SQVTM and CDR2 ANQGSEA. This CDR3 is 14 amino acids long. V shed 3 bases, J shed 7 bases, and the junction held 8 bases outside the gene matches. The CDR3 sequence: CSVDHLTGGNIQYF. In nucleotides, the CDR3 is TGCAGCGTTGACCACCTTACAGGGGGGAACATTCAGTACTTC.

J is TRBJ2-7 and V is TRBV28; 7 bases map to TRBD1. CDR3 length equals 14 residues. With 1 base clipped from V and 5 bases from J, the junction kept 5 bases outside the gene matches. CDR1 MDHEN and CDR2 SYDVKM come from the germline V gene. The CDR3 DNA reads as TGTGCCAGCAGTTTATTACCAGGGGGAAACGAGCAGTACTTC. It yields the protein CASSLLPGGNEQYF.

This sequence joins TRBV5-4 and TRBJ1-2, with D uncertain. CDR3 size: 13 residues. V was pared by 3 bases and J by 5 bases, with 11 bases between. The germline gives CDR1 SGHNT, CDR2 YYREEE (reference sequence). The DNA of the CDR3 is TGTGCCAGCAGCTCCTTGGCGGATTATGGCTACACCTTC. Translated: CASSSLADYGYTF.

This rearrangement joins TRBV11-2 to TRBJ1-3; 7 positions match TRBD1. Germline loops: CDR1 SGHAT, CDR2 FQNNGV. The CDR3 loop spans 15 amino acids. V was pared by 8 bases and J by 0 bases, with 7 bases of the junction left unmatched. The CDR3 is CASGYTGVSGNTIYF. CDR3 in DNA: TGTGCCAGCGGTTACACAGGGGTCTCTGGAAACACCATATATTTT.

V usage is TRBV4-2 and J usage is TRBJ2-5, with D uncertain. Germline assignment: CDR1 LGHNA and CDR2 YNFKEQ. This CDR3 contains 16 residues. Deletions cut 0 bases from V and 3 bases from J, with 14 bases between. Here the CDR3 DNA reads TGTGCCAGCAGCCAAGATCTCGGCGGTGGCAAAGAGACCCAGTACTTC. Its translation: CASSQDLGGGKETQYF.

The gene calls are TRBV27 and TRBJ2-7; the D is unclear. Deletions cut 3 bases from V and 1 base from J, with 7 bases between. Per the germline V gene, CDR1 is MNHEY and CDR2 is SMNVEV (reference sequence). The CDR3 runs to 13 residues. In DNA, the CDR3 is TGTGCCAGCAGTTTTGGCTGGTCCTACGAGCAGTACTTC. It is translated as CASSFGWSYEQYF.

The V gene is TRBV9, the J gene TRBJ2-2; D might be TRBD2 (6 bases). This CDR3 contains 13 residues. Germline V gene data show CDR1 as SGDLS and CDR2 as YYNGEE. Trimming removed 7 bases from V and 6 bases from J, with 13 bases in between. This CDR3 reads CASRGSPPGELFF. CDR3 nucleotides: TGTGCCAGCCGGGGGAGCCCTCCCGGGGAGCTGTTTTTT.

This sequence joins TRBV4-1 and TRBJ1-1; possibly TRBD1 for D (5 bases). V gave up 1 base and J gave up 4 bases, with 13 bases separating them. Germline V lookup: CDR1 MGHRA, CDR2 YSYEKL. The CDR3 has 15 residues. This chain's CDR3 is CASSQGFAGGTEAFF. The CDR3 bases are TGCGCCAGCAGCCAAGGGTTCGCGGGGGGCACTGAAGCTTTCTTT.

The chain recombines TRBV27 with TRBJ2-7, with D uncertain. In germline, CDR1 is MNHEY, CDR2 SMNVEV (reference sequence). This CDR3 is built from 11 residues. V shed 3 bases and J shed 3 bases, with 3 bases lying between them. For the CDR3, the DNA is TGTGCCAGCAGTTTCGGCTACGAGCAGTACTTC. It codes for CASSFGYEQYF.

V and J are TRBV15 and TRBJ2-3; D might be TRBD2 (5 bases). Trimming stripped 0 bases from V and 6 bases from J, with 13 bases between. The germline V gene encodes CDR1 LNHNV and CDR2 YYDKDF (reference sequence). The CDR3 totals 15 residues. The CDR3 nucleotides read TGTGCCACCAGCAGAGATCGGGGAGAGGCGGATACGCAGTATTTT. It specifies CATSRDRGEADTQYF.

The chain joins TRBV14 to TRBJ2-1; TRBD2 is a possible D gene (7 bases). Germline V gene lookup returns CDR1 SGHDN and CDR2 FVKESK. The CDR3 runs 12 residues. The germline V and J ends were trimmed by 8 bases and 9 bases, with 14 bases remaining between them. In DNA, the CDR3 is TGTGCCAGCGGACGGGGGGCAAGTGAGCAGTTCTTC. Translation gives CASGRGASEQFF.

This clone was detected only a few times. This chain links TRBV6-1 with TRBJ2-5; 8 nucleotides agree with TRBD2. Germline values: CDR1 MNHNS, CDR2 SASEGT. The CDR3 length is 15 residues. The ends lost 2 bases at V and 3 bases at J; junction bases unmatched: 5. CDR3 residues: CASSEWAGGKETQYF. The CDR3 bases are TGTGCCAGCAGTGAATGGGCGGGGGGAAAAGAGACCCAGTACTTC.

The chain couples TRBV5-6 to TRBJ1-1; unclear D gene. The CDR3 sequence is 12 residues long. The V and J ends lost 0 bases and 11 bases respectively, with 11 bases between them. In germline, CDR1 is SGHDT, CDR2 YYEEEE. The CDR3 nucleotides read TGTGCCAGCAGCTTGGCCCCAGGAATTGCTTTCTTT. Translated: CASSLAPGIAFF.

This clone appeared a few times. The CDR3 nucleotides are TGTGCCAGCAGTTACGGCGGGAACGAGCAGTACTTC. It codes for CASSYGGNEQYF. J is TRBJ2-7 and V is TRBV6-6; possible D gene TRBD2, 6 bases. Germline loops: CDR1 MNHNY, CDR2 SVGAGI (reference sequence). This CDR3 is built from 12 residues. Trimming pared 2 bases from V and 5 bases from J, leaving 7 bases between.

The rearrangement uses TRBV28 and TRBJ2-5, with D tentatively TRBD1 (5 bases). This CDR3 is 16 amino acids long. CDR1 and CDR2 from the germline V gene are MDHEN and SYDVKM. The V end was cut by 5 bases, the J end by 5 bases, with 21 bases between. This CDR3 reads CASSPTKTALRETQYF. CDR3 bases: TGTGCCAGCAGTCCTACCAAGACAGCCCTCCGGGAGACCCAGTACTTC.

The chain joins TRBV9 to TRBJ1-6; 10 bases are a match to TRBD1. The V gene's germline CDR1 is SGDLS and CDR2 YYNGEE. This CDR3 spans 16 amino acids. Losses at the gene ends were 5 bases for V and 10 bases for J; bases not matched to a gene: 12. The CDR3: CASSPTRQGANSPLHF. CDR3 bases: TGTGCCAGCAGTCCTACTAGACAGGGGGCGAACTCACCCCTCCACTTT.

CDR3 region: CASSLGGGRGIGDEQFF. The DNA for the CDR3 is TGTGCCAGCAGCTTAGGGGGGGGAAGGGGGATTGGCGATGAGCAGTTCTTC. The rearrangement uses TRBV11-1 and TRBJ2-1; D perhaps matches TRBD2 (7 bases). Trimming removed 1 base at V and 8 bases at J, with 21 bases between. The CDR3 loop spans 17 amino acids. Germline CDR1 SGHAT, CDR2 FQDESV (reference sequence).

V gene TRBV28 combines with J gene TRBJ1-3; the D gene is possibly TRBD1 (6 bases). The CDR3 contains 17 residues. V was cut by 6 bases and J by 4 bases, with 22 bases left in between. Germline values: CDR1 MDHEN, CDR2 SYDVKM. The CDR3 sequence is CASRGGQKLNPGNTIYF. The CDR3 region has the DNA TGTGCCAGCAGAGGAGGACAGAAGCTTAATCCAGGAAACACCATATATTTT.

This clone has a handful of counts. At one end the junction does not follow the germline gene, possibly because of a read error. The chain has TRBV5-1 and TRBJ2-1; 8 bases agree with TRBD2. CDR1 and CDR2 (germline): SGHRS, YFSETQ. The CDR3 consists of 15 residues. CDR3: CASSSKREPYNEQFF. The DNA of the CDR3 is TGTGCCAGCAGCTCCAAGCGGGAGCCCTACAATGAGCAGTTCTTC.

The chain joins TRBV28 to TRBJ2-3; 8 bases line up with TRBD2. V was clipped by 8 bases and J by 0 bases; unmatched bases: 13. Germline CDR1 is MDHEN and CDR2 is SYDVKM. There are 17 residues in the CDR3. This CDR3 reads CASSSGTSYPSTDTQYF. Here the CDR3 DNA reads TGTGCCAGCTCCTCCGGGACTAGTTACCCGAGCACAGATACGCAGTATTTT.

V and J are TRBV5-4 and TRBJ2-4, with TRBD1 matching 9 bases. Germline CDR1 reads SGHNT; CDR2 reads YYREEE (reference sequence). Trimming at V came to 4 bases and at J to 2 bases, leaving 16 bases not matched to a gene. The CDR3 sequence is 19 residues long. CDR3 in DNA: TGTGCCAGCAGCCGTCGAACAGGGGGCGCGGGTTACTCCAAAAACATTCAGTACTTC. Protein product: CASSRRTGGAGYSKNIQYF.